A single T cell receptor beta chain is shown here with its context. These data originate in a study of blood T cell repertoires in COVID-19. The V segment lost 4 bases and the J segment 0 bases; nucleotides outside the gene matches: 18. The CDR3 covers 19 residues. The germline V gene has CDR1 SGDLS and CDR2 YYNGEE. Libraries were prepared by immunoSEQ multiplex PCR; TCRdb keeps only in-frame clonotypes and omits some of them. Altogether 360,000 or so clones are present, almost 90% being singletons, with the ten largest covering approximately 7%. This TCR came from a man younger than 30 with active or convalescent COVID-19. The chain combines TRBV9 with TRBJ1-2, with TRBD1 identical over 7 bases. The sample taken for sequencing was peripheral blood. The CDR3 spells CASSHDPHRGGGANYGYTF. The CDR3 nucleotides are TGTGCCAGCAGCCATGATCCTCACAGGGGCGGAGGGGCTAACTATGGCTACACCTTC.